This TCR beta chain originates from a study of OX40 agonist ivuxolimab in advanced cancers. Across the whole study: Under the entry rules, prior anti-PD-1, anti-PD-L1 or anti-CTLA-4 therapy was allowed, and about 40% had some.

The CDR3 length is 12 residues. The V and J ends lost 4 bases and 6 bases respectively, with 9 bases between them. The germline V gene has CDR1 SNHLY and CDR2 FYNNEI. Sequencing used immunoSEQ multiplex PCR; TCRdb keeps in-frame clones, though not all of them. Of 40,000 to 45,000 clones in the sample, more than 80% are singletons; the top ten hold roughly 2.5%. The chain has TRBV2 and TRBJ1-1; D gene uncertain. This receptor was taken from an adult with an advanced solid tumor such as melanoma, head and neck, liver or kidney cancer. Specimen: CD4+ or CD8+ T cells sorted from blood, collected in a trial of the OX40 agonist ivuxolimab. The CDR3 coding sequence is TGTGCCAGCAGTGTGGGGATCCCTGAAGCTTTCTTT. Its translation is CASSVGIPEAFF.